This section outlines one T cell receptor (beta chain) sequence together with its context. Its antigen is unknown. Germline and junction disagree at one end, which may indicate a read error. The sample comes from a study of T cell clonotyping in hematopoietic cell transplantation. Study-level findings and limits: At the given depth, recipient repertoires were over 95% de novo clonotypes. Graft donor and pretransplant recipient Inverse Simpson Index values predicted broader posttransplant TCR diversity. Pathologically expanded recipient clonotypes increased progressively from day 30 to day 180 as diversity fell. No sorting was done, leaving CD4 and CD8 contributions mixed.

The time point was: recipient sample about 28 days before transplant, after cytoreduction. Germline CDR1 SGHRS, CDR2 YFSETQ. The CDR3 is made up of 14 amino acids. The table came from immunoSEQ multiplex PCR; TCRdb's copy has only in-frame clones and leaves some out. The repertoire holds under 35,000 clones, with roughly three quarters as singletons. The chain combines TRBV5-1 with TRBJ2-2, with D tentatively TRBD2 (5 bases). Material: peripheral blood mononuclear cells, obtained before stem cell transplant. The source of this sequence is a man in his fifties or sixties with myelodysplastic syndrome. Some clones in this sample may be carry-over from other donors' samples. The CDR3 is CASKTDTNTGELLF. CDR3 coding DNA: TGCGCCAGCAAGACTGACACAAACACCGGGGAGCTGCTTTTT.